This T cell receptor beta chain was retrieved from a study of OX40 agonist ivuxolimab in advanced cancers. Findings and limits, study-wide: CD8+ T cells (on average) carried more expanded clones than CD4+ T cells.

Trimming cost V 1 base and J 1 base, with 18 bases left between them. Germline assignment: CDR1 LGHNA and CDR2 YSLEER. The CDR3 contains 18 residues. Comment on this clone: As yet, its antigen is unknown.

Profiling relied on immunoSEQ multiplex PCR, and the TCRdb table lists in-frame clones only, not all of them. The sample shows just over 60,000 clones, approximately 89% of them seen only once. This receptor was obtained from an adult with an advanced solid tumor such as melanoma, head and neck, liver or kidney cancer. V usage is TRBV4-3 and J usage is TRBJ2-3, with D possibly matching TRBD2 (6 bases). The specimen comprised CD4+ or CD8+ T cells sorted from blood, sampled in a trial of the OX40 agonist ivuxolimab. CDR3 nucleotides: TGCGCCAGCAGCCAAGTTTGGGGGGAGGCGGAGGGCACAGATACGCAGTATTTT. The encoded protein is CASSQVWGEAEGTDTQYF.